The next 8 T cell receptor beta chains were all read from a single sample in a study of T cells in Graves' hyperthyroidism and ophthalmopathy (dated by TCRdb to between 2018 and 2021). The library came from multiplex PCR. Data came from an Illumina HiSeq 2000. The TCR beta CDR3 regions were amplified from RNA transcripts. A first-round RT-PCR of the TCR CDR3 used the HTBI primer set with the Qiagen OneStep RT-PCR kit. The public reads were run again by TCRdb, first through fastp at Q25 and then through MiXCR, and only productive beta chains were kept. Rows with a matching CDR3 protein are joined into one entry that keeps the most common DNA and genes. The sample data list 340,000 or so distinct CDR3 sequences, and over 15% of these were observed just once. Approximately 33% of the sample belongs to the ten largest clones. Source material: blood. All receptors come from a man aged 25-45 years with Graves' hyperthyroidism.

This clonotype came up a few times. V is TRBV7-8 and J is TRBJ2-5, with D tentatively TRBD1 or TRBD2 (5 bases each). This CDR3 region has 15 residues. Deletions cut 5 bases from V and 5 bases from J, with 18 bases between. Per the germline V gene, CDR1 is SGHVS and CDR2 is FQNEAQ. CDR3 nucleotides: TGTGCCAGCAGCCCAGAGGGACGGCCGCGGGAGACCCAGTACTTC. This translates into CASSPEGRPRETQYF.

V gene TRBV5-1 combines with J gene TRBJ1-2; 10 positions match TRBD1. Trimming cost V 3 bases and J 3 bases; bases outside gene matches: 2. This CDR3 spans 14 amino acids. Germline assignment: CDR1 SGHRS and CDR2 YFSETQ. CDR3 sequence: CASSYGTGDYGYTF. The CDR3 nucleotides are TGCGCCAGCAGCTATGGGACAGGGGACTATGGCTACACCTTC.

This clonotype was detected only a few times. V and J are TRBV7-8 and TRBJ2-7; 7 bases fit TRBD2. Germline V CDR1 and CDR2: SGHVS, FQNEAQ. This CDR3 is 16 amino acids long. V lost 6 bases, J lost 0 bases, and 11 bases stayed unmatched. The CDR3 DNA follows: TGTGCCAGCAGACCTCTAGCGGCCCTCAGCTCCTACGAGCAGTACTTC. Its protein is CASRPLAALSSYEQYF.

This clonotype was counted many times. The CDR3: CASSLSGLSYEQYF. As DNA, the CDR3 is TGTGCCAGCAGTTTATCCGGCTTGTCCTACGAGCAGTACTTC. The V and J genes are TRBV27 and TRBJ2-7, with D uncertain. Germline V CDR1 and CDR2: MNHEY, SMNVEV (reference sequence). The CDR3 loop spans 14 amino acids. Trimming pared 0 bases from V and 1 base from J, leaving 7 bases between.

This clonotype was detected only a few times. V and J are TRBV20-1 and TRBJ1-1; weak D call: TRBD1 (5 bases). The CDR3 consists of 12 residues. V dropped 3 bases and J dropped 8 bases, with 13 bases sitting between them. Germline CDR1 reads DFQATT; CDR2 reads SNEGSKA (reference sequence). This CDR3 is CSARGEAEEAFF. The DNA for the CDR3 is TGCAGTGCTAGGGGGGAGGCAGAGGAAGCTTTCTTT.

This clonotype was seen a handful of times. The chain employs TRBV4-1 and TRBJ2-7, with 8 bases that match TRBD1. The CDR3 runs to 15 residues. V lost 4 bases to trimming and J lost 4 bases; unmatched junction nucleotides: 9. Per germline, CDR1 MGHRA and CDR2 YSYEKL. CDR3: CASSLSRQGTYEQYF. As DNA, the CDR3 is TGCGCCAGCAGCCTTTCGCGACAGGGGACTTACGAGCAGTACTTC.

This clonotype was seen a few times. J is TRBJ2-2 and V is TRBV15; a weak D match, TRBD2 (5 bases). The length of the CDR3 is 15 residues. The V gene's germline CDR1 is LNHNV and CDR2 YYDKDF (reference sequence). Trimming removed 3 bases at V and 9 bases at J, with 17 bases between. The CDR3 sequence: CATSRPRAGWRELFF. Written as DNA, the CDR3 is TGTGCCACCAGCAGGCCCCGGGCGGGTTGGAGGGAGCTGTTTTTT.

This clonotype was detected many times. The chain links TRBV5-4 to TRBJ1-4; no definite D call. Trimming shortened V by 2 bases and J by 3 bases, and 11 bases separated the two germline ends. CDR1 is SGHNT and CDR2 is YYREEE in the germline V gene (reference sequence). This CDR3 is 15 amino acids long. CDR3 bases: TGTGCCAGCAGCTTAGGCTCGGCCCCTAATGAAAAACTGTTTTTT. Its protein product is CASSLGSAPNEKLFF.